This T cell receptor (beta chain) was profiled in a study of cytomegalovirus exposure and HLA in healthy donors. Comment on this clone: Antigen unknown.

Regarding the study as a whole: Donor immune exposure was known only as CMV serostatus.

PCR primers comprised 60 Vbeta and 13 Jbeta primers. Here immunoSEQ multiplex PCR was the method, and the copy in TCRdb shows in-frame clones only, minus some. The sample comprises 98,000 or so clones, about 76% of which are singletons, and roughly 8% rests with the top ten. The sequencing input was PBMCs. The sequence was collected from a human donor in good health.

The CDR3: CASSTSGGVSTDTQYF. The CDR3 nucleotides read TGTGCCAGTAGTACCTCGGGGGGGGTTAGCACAGATACGCAGTATTTT. The chain is built from TRBV19 and TRBJ2-3; 8 bases align to TRBD2. The CDR3 has 16 amino acids. Germline CDR1 and CDR2: LNHDA and SQIVND (reference sequence). J gave up 0 bases and V 4 bases, and 6 bases lay outside the gene matches.